Each of the 7 T cell receptor beta chains below was sequenced from the same sample in a study of blood T cell repertoires in COVID-19. Some clones are missing from TCRdb's copy, which holds only in-frame ones; the method was immunoSEQ multiplex PCR. Found here are around 80,000 clones, around 88% of them singletons; the top ten hold about 4.4%. The sample was peripheral blood. The source is a woman of 80 years or more with acute or convalescent COVID-19.

This rearrangement joins TRBV6-5 to TRBJ2-7, with D possibly TRBD2 on 6 matching bases. The CDR3 runs 14 residues. The germline V gene encodes CDR1 MNHEY and CDR2 SVGAGI. V lost 8 bases, J lost 3 bases, and 17 bases lay in between. The CDR3 coding sequence is TGTGCCAGCGAGGCAGGGACTTCGATCTACGAGCAGTACTTC. This translates into CASEAGTSIYEQYF.

The chain employs TRBV20-1 and TRBJ1-3; 10 bases align to TRBD1. Trimming at V came to 3 bases and at J to 8 bases, leaving 10 bases not matched to a gene. This CDR3 region has 15 residues. The germline V gene encodes CDR1 DFQATT and CDR2 SNEGSKA (reference sequence). Here the CDR3 DNA reads TGCAGTGCTAGTCACCGGACAGGGGGTAGGGACACCATATATTTT. This sequence encodes CSASHRTGGRDTIYF.

The chain employs TRBV5-1 and TRBJ2-1, with D maybe TRBD2 (5 bases). Germline V gene sequence: CDR1 SGHRS, CDR2 YFSETQ. CDR3 length equals 14 residues. V lost 3 bases to trimming and J lost 9 bases, with 16 bases between them. The CDR3 nucleotides are TGCGCCAGCAGCTCTGAGGGCCACTTGGGTGAGCAGTTCTTC. This sequence encodes CASSSEGHLGEQFF.

The chain is built from TRBV5-1 and TRBJ2-1, with 9 bases identical to TRBD2. Germline-derived CDR1 and CDR2 are SGHRS and YFSETQ. The CDR3 extends over 14 amino acids. J gave up 4 bases and V 4 bases, and 3 bases lay outside the gene matches. This chain's CDR3 is CASSGGGEYNEQFF. CDR3 DNA: TGCGCCAGCAGCGGCGGGGGGGAGTACAATGAGCAGTTCTTC.

The V gene is TRBV12-5, the J gene TRBJ2-5, with D uncertain. Germline CDR1 reads LGHNT; CDR2 reads FRNRAP. CDR3 length: 16 residues. Trimming took 1 base from V and 5 from J, leaving 17 bases between them. CDR3: CASGLATSALPETQYF. DNA for the CDR3: TGTGCTAGTGGTTTGGCGACTTCAGCGCTCCCGGAGACCCAGTACTTC.

This clone came up a few times. V and J are TRBV5-1 and TRBJ2-1, with 9 bases lining up with TRBD2. The V gene end was trimmed by 3 bases and the J gene end by 5 bases; junction bases not matched to a gene: 9. Germline CDR1 SGHRS, CDR2 YFSETQ. The CDR3 has 16 amino acids. CDR3 protein: CASSYRAGGGDNEQFF. The CDR3 DNA follows: TGCGCCAGCAGCTACCGAGCGGGAGGAGGGGACAATGAGCAGTTCTTC.

The chain combines TRBV6-5 with TRBJ1-1; no definite D call. CDR1 and CDR2 from the germline V gene are MNHEY and SVGAGI. The CDR3 length is 13 residues. V gave up 0 bases and J gave up 1 base, with 3 bases separating them. In DNA, the CDR3 is TGTGCCAGCAGTTACTCAGCGAACACTGAAGCTTTCTTT. Translation gives CASSYSANTEAFF.